This entry concerns a single T cell receptor beta chain. This entry belongs to a study of shared clonotypes between healthy human individuals. Germline lookup yields CDR1 MDHEN and CDR2 SYDVKM. This CDR3 is built from 17 residues. The J segment lost 7 bases and the V segment lost 5 bases, leaving 18 bases of the junction unmatched. Profiling relied on immunoSEQ multiplex PCR, and the TCRdb table lists in-frame clones only, not all of them. The table has approximately 620,000 clones, less than 98% seen once. This TCR was sampled from a woman aged 25 to 39 in good health. The sample comprised naive CD4+ T cells sorted from blood. Subset indicated: CD45RA+ positively selected. This chain joins TRBV28 and TRBJ2-5, with 8 bases identical to TRBD2. DNA of the CDR3: TGTGCCAGCAGTGAACCTAGCGGGCGGCGCCGGGGTGGGACCCAGTACTTC. Translated: CASSEPSGRRRGGTQYF. The full variable domain, rest sourced from reference TRBV28 and TRBJ2-5, is DVKVTQSSRYLVKRTGEKVFLECVQDMDHENMFWYRQDPGLGLRLIYFSYDVKMKEKGDIPEGYSVSREKKERFSLILESASTNQTSMYLCASSEPSGRRRGGTQYFGPGTRLLVL.